A selection of T cell receptor beta chains follows, all from one sample in a study of T-cell memory formation after mild COVID-19. TCRdb re-analysed the 5' RACE reads in MiXCR, keeping a single row per CDR3 protein. The data contain about 110,000 distinct CDR3 sequences, roughly 19% of them singletons. The sequenced material came from PBMCs or a T cell subset sorted from them (not recorded which). The receptors derive from a man younger than 30 who had mild COVID-19 (a few samples of this study predate the infection). Cell type and time point are not known. The CDR3 runs from the conserved cysteine through the conserved F or W. A D gene is named only where the DNA matches it firmly. Part of the rows lack a size; the others show once, few, many or a class for expanded clones.

abundance	v_gene	j_gene	d_gene	CDR3nt	CDR3aa
many	TRBV5-1	TRBJ2-5	TRBD2	TGCGCCAGCAGTCCGGGGGGGCGCTTCGAGACCCAGTACTTC	CASSPGGRFETQYF
.	TRBV7-9	TRBJ2-3	TRBD2	TGTGCCAGCAGCTTAGGTGTGGCCAGGGGGCTAGCGGGGGCAGATACGCAGTATTTT	CASSLGVARGLAGADTQYF
many	TRBV2	TRBJ2-2	TRBD1	TGTGCCAGCAGCAAAGTGGGACAGGCCCCCGGGGAGCTGTTTTTT	CASSKVGQAPGELFF
few	TRBV5-8	TRBJ1-4	.	TGTGCCAGCAGTAGGGGTGAAAAACTGTTTTTT	CASSRGEKLFF
.	TRBV4-1	TRBJ1-2	TRBD1	TGCGCCAGCAGCCAAGCCGACAGGGTATATGGCTACACCTTC	CASSQADRVYGYTF
.	TRBV20-1	TRBJ1-2	TRBD1	TGCAGTGCCGTGACAGGGGAGAACTATGGCTACACCTTC	CSAVTGENYGYTF
.	TRBV5-1	TRBJ2-1	.	TGCGCCAGCAGCTTGAGGGAAGGCGAGCAGTTCTTC	CASSLREGEQFF
.	TRBV10-3	TRBJ2-7	TRBD2	TGTGCCATCAGTGATGAAGCGGGAAAGCGCCTGTACGAGCAGTACTTC	CAISDEAGKRLYEQYF
few	TRBV9	TRBJ2-2	TRBD1	TGTGCCAGCAGCGCTAGGGACAGAGTGAACACCGGGGAGCTGTTTTTT	CASSARDRVNTGELFF
.	TRBV5-4	TRBJ1-1	.	TGTGCCAGCAGCTTGGAGGGTTCCTCGAGGGTGGCTTTCTTT	CASSLEGSSRVAFF
few	TRBV6-5	TRBJ2-3	.	TGTGCCAGCAGTTATACCGCCCCGACAGGACGGGGCACGCAGTATTTT	CASSYTAPTGRGTQYF
.	TRBV5-5	TRBJ1-3	.	TGTGCCAGCAGCCCCCAAGGATCTGGAAACACCATATATTTT	CASSPQGSGNTIYF
few	TRBV6-1	TRBJ2-1	.	TGTGCCAGCAGGGACGTGGTGGGGGTCCATGAGCAGTTCTTC	CASRDVVGVHEQFF
many	TRBV7-2	TRBJ2-7	TRBD1	TGTGCCAGCAGCTTGGGGACAGGGGGTAGGCAGTACTTC	CASSLGTGGRQYF
.	TRBV12-3/TRBV12-4	TRBJ2-5	.	TGTGCCAGCAGTTTAAACGGGGAAGAGACCCAGTACTTC	CASSLNGEETQYF
.	TRBV29-1	TRBJ1-3	TRBD1	TGCAGCGCCGGCGGACAGGGCGCAAACACCATATATTTT	CSAGGQGANTIYF
.	TRBV12-3/TRBV12-4	TRBJ2-2	.	TGTGCCAGCAGGCCAGGACCCTACACCGGGGAGCTGTTTTTT	CASRPGPYTGELFF
.	TRBV3-1	TRBJ2-5	TRBD2	TGTGCCAGCAGCCAACGCGGGGGGGTTGGTGAGACCCAGTACTTC	CASSQRGGVGETQYF
.	TRBV5-1	TRBJ2-1	.	TGCGCCAGCAGCTTGGAGATCGCGGCGACCCGATGGACCGGCTCCTACAATGAGCAGTTCTTC	CASSLEIAATRWTGSYNEQFF
few	TRBV6-5	TRBJ2-7	.	TGTGCCAGCAGTTATGGTCCTCAGGGAAGGCAGTACTTC	CASSYGPQGRQYF
few	TRBV5-1	TRBJ2-2	.	TGCGCCAGCAGCTTGGACCAGAGGGCCACCGGGGAGCTGTTTTTT	CASSLDQRATGELFF
few	TRBV4-2	TRBJ1-1	.	TGTGCCAGCAGCAGACTAGGGGTCCAGGCGAACACTGAAGCTTTCTTT	CASSRLGVQANTEAFF
few	TRBV6-2/TRBV6-3	TRBJ1-5	TRBD1	TGTGCCAGCAGTGGACAGGGGGGAAATCAGCCCCAGCATTTT	CASSGQGGNQPQHF
.	TRBV4-1	TRBJ1-2	.	TGCGCCAGCAGCCAAGGTGGGGGCCATGGGGGCTACACCTTC	CASSQGGGHGGYTF
few	TRBV7-6	TRBJ1-5	.	TGTGCCAGCAGCCCCCAAACGCGGGGTAACAATCAGCCCCAGCATTTT	CASSPQTRGNNQPQHF
few	TRBV12-3/TRBV12-4	TRBJ2-3	.	TGTGCCAGCACGCTGGGACTTACGCAGTATTTT	CASTLGLTQYF
many	TRBV7-2	TRBJ2-3	.	TGTGCCAGCAGCTTAGGGCCCGCGGGGCCACTCAGCACAGATACGCAGTATTTT	CASSLGPAGPLSTDTQYF
.	TRBV7-9	TRBJ1-5	.	TGTGCCAGCAGCTTTGGGGTGGGTCAGCCCCAGCATTTT	CASSFGVGQPQHF
many	TRBV7-2	TRBJ2-3	.	TGTGCCAGCAGCTTAATGACAGATACGCAGTATTTT	CASSLMTDTQYF
many	TRBV5-1	TRBJ2-5	TRBD2	TGCGCCAGCAGCTTCCTCGCGGGAGGACAAGAGACCCAGTACTTC	CASSFLAGGQETQYF
few	TRBV7-9	TRBJ1-5	TRBD1	TGTGCCAGCAGCAAGGGACAGGGGCACAATCAGCCCCAGCATTTT	CASSKGQGHNQPQHF
.	TRBV12-3/TRBV12-4	TRBJ2-7	TRBD1	TGTGCCAGCAGTAAAGGACAGGGGGCTGACGAGCAGTACTTC	CASSKGQGADEQYF
many	TRBV5-1	TRBJ2-5	TRBD2	TGCGCCAGCAGCCCCGGGACTAGCGGGGCCCAAGAGACCCAGTACTTC	CASSPGTSGAQETQYF
.	TRBV20-1	TRBJ1-4	.	TGCAGTGCTAGCCGCAATGAAAAACTGTTTTTT	CSASRNEKLFF
many	TRBV7-9	TRBJ2-7	.	TGTGCCAGCAGCTTAGACCTCCAGGGGCCCTACGAGCAGTACTTC	CASSLDLQGPYEQYF
few	TRBV5-5	TRBJ2-3	.	TGTGCCAGCAGCTTGGAGGGTTTTGGAGATACGCAGTATTTT	CASSLEGFGDTQYF
many	TRBV5-5	TRBJ2-1	.	TGTGCCAGCAGGCGACTAGACGGCTCCTACAATGAGCAGTTCTTC	CASRRLDGSYNEQFF
.	TRBV4-3	TRBJ2-1	.	TGCGCCAGCAGCCAAGTTTGGGCCCCGGATGAGCAGTTCTTC	CASSQVWAPDEQFF
.	TRBV2	TRBJ2-1	.	TGTGCCAGCAGTGAATTGGGGGGGCCGGATGAGCAGTTCTTC	CASSELGGPDEQFF
few	TRBV20-1	TRBJ2-1	.	TGCAGTGCGCGCGGCTACGTGAAAGAGCAGTTCTTC	CSARGYVKEQFF
few	TRBV28	TRBJ2-5	.	TGTGCCAGCACCCCCTTCAGGCGGGAGACCCAGTACTTC	CASTPFRRETQYF
.	TRBV4-1	TRBJ2-5	.	TGCGCCAGCAGCCAAGTATCACTAGCCGGGGAGACCCAGTACTTC	CASSQVSLAGETQYF
few	TRBV7-3	TRBJ2-5	TRBD1	TGTGCCAGCAGCTTAGACAGGGGTCAAGAGACCCAGTACTTC	CASSLDRGQETQYF
.	TRBV11-2	TRBJ2-3	.	TGTGCCAGCCAACCCTGGGGGGTTAGCACAGATACGCAGTATTTT	CASQPWGVSTDTQYF
few	TRBV2	TRBJ1-2	.	TGTGCCAGCGGGGCACGTAGCTATGGCTACACCTTC	CASGARSYGYTF
.	TRBV4-2	TRBJ2-5	TRBD2	TGTGCCAGCAGCCAAACCCTTTCGGGGGGGAGGGAGACCCAGTACTTC	CASSQTLSGGRETQYF
few	TRBV12-3/TRBV12-4	TRBJ1-2	.	TGTGCCAGCAGTTTGGAAATGATAGCTAACTATGGCTACACCTTC	CASSLEMIANYGYTF
.	TRBV13	TRBJ1-6	TRBD1	TGTGCCAGCAGGCGGATGGACAGGTACTCACCCCTCCACTTT	CASRRMDRYSPLHF
few	TRBV7-9	TRBJ1-6	.	TGTGCCAGCAGCCAGCGGGATGGTAATTCACCCCTCCACTTT	CASSQRDGNSPLHF
few	TRBV30	TRBJ2-1	.	TGTGCCGGAACCACAGGTTCCTCCTACAATGAGCAGTTCTTC	CAGTTGSSYNEQFF
.	TRBV28	TRBJ2-5	TRBD2	TGTGCCAGCAGCCCAGCGGGGGGGCAAGAGACCCAGTACTTC	CASSPAGGQETQYF
.	TRBV12-3/TRBV12-4	TRBJ2-5	TRBD1	TGTGCCAGCCGTACAGGGGTAGTAGCAGAGACCCAGTACTTC	CASRTGVVAETQYF
few	TRBV6-2/TRBV6-3	TRBJ2-2	.	TGTGCCAGCAGCAGACACGGGCCGGGCACCGGGGAGCTGTTTTTT	CASSRHGPGTGELFF
.	TRBV27	TRBJ1-2	.	TGTGCCAGCAGAGTGACGGCCGTCGGTGGCTACACCTTC	CASRVTAVGGYTF
many	TRBV12-3/TRBV12-4	TRBJ2-5	.	TGTGCCAGCAGTAGAGGGTTCCGCCAAGAGACCCAGTACTTC	CASSRGFRQETQYF
few	TRBV12-3/TRBV12-4	TRBJ1-2	.	TGTGCCAGCAGTTTAGGGAACTATGGCTACACCTTC	CASSLGNYGYTF
few	TRBV5-1	TRBJ2-3	.	TGCGCCAGCAGCTCAACAGGGCCCGCCACAGATACGCAGTATTTT	CASSSTGPATDTQYF
few	TRBV2	TRBJ2-1	.	TGTGCCAGCAGTGAAGCGTGGGTCGGCAATGAGCAGTTCTTC	CASSEAWVGNEQFF
.	TRBV5-1	TRBJ2-3	.	TGCGCCAGCACCCCCGTTGGCGGGGGCACAGATACGCAGTATTTT	CASTPVGGGTDTQYF